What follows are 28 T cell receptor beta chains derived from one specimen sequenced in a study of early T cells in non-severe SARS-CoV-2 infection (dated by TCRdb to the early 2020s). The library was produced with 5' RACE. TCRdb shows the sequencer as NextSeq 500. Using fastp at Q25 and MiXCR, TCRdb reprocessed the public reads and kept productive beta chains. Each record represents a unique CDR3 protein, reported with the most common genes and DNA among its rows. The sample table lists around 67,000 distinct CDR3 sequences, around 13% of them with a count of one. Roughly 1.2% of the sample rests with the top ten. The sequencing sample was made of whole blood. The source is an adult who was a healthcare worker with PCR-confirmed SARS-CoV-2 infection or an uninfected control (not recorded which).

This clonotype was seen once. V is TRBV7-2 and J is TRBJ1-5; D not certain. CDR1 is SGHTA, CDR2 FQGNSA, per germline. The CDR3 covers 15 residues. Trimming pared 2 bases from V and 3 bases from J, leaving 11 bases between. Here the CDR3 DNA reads TGTGCCAGCAGCTTAAGCTCCAGCAACAATCAGCCCCAGCATTTT. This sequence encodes CASSLSSSNNQPQHF.

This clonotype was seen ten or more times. DNA for the CDR3: TGCGCCAGCAGCCAAGACCATACCTATAGGTTGGAATTGGTTTCTGGAGCTTTCTTT. This encodes CASSQDHTYRLELVSGAFF. V is TRBV4-3 and J is TRBJ1-1, with D uncertain. CDR3 size: 19 residues. Deletions cut 0 bases from V and 10 bases from J, with 30 bases between. Per the germline V gene, CDR1 is LGHNA and CDR2 is YSLEER.

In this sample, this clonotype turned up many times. CDR3: CAWSGVARGETQYF. The CDR3 coding sequence is TGTGCCTGGAGTGGGGTGGCCCGAGGGGAGACCCAGTACTTC. The chain joins TRBV30 to TRBJ2-5; weak D call: TRBD2 (5 bases). In germline, CDR1 is GTSNPN, CDR2 SVGIG (reference sequence). The CDR3 is made up of 14 amino acids. Deletions cut 1 base from V and 5 bases from J, with 14 bases between.

Here the CDR3 reads CATSSRGSLSAGELFF. CDR3 DNA: TGTGCCACCAGCAGTCGGGGGTCCCTTTCCGCCGGGGAGCTGTTTTTT. The V call is TRBV15, the J call TRBJ2-2; tentatively, D is TRBD2 (6 bases). Deletions cut 3 bases from V and 6 bases from J, with 17 bases between. This CDR3 spans 16 amino acids. Germline values: CDR1 LNHNV, CDR2 YYDKDF (reference sequence).

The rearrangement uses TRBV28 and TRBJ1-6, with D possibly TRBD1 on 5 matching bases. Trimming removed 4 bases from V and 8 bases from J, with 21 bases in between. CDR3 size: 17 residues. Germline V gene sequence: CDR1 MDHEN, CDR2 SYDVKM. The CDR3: CASSYPASGQVDSPLHF. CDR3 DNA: TGTGCCAGCAGTTACCCCGCCTCGGGGCAGGTGGATTCACCCCTCCACTTT. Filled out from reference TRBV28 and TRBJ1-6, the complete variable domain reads DVKVTQSSRYLVKRTGEKVFLECVQDMDHENMFWYRQDPGLGLRLIYFSYDVKMKEKGDIPEGYSVSREKKERFSLILESASTNQTSMYLCASSYPASGQVDSPLHFGNGTRLTVT.

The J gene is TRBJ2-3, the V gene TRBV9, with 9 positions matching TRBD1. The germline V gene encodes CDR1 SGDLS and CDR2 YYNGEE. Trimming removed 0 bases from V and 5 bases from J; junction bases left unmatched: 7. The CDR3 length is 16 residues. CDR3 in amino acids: CASSVGQGVLEDTQYF. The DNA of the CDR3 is TGTGCCAGCAGCGTAGGACAGGGGGTATTGGAAGATACGCAGTATTTT.

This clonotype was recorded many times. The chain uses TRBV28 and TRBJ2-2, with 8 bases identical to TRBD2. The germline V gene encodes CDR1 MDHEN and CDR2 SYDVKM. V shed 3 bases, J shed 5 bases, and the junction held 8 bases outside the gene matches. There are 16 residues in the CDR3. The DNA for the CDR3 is TGTGCCAGCAGTTTTAGTGTAGCGGGAAGGACCGGGGAGCTGTTTTTT. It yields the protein CASSFSVAGRTGELFF. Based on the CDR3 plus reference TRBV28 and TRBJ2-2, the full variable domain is DVKVTQSSRYLVKRTGEKVFLECVQDMDHENMFWYRQDPGLGLRLIYFSYDVKMKEKGDIPEGYSVSREKKERFSLILESASTNQTSMYLCASSFSVAGRTGELFFGEGSRLTVL.

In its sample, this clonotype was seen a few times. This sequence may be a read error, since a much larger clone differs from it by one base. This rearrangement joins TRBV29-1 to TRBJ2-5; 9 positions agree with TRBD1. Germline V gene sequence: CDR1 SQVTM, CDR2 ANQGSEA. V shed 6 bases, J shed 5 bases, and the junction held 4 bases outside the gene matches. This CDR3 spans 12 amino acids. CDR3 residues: CSVRTGAETQYF. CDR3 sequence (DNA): TGCAGCGTCCGGACAGGGGCGGAGACCCAGTACTTC.

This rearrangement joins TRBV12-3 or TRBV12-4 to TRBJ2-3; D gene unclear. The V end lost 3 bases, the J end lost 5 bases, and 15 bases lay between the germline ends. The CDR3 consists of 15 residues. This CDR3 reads CASSFPRLGGDTQYF. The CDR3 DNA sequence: TGTGCCAGCAGTTTTCCCAGGTTGGGCGGAGATACGCAGTATTTT.

The CDR3 is CASSPTGFYDEQYF. In nucleotides, the CDR3 is TGCGCCAGCAGCCCCACCGGATTCTATGACGAGCAGTACTTC. The chain joins TRBV5-1 to TRBJ2-7, with unresolved D. The CDR3 runs to 14 residues. Trimming cost V 4 bases and J 5 bases, with 16 bases left between them. Germline CDR1 and CDR2: SGHRS and YFSETQ.

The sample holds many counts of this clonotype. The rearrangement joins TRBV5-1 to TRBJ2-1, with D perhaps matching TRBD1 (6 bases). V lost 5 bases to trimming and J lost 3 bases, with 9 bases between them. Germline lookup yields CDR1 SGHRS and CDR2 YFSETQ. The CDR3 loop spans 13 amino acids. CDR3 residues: CASRQGDYNEQFF. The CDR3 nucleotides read TGCGCCAGCAGACAGGGCGACTACAATGAGCAGTTCTTC.

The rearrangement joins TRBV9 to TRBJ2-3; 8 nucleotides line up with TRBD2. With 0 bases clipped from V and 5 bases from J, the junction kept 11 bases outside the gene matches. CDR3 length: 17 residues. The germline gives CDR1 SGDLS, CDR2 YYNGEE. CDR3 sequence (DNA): TGTGCCAGCAGCGTAGGGCCAGCGGGGGCCGGGGTAGATACGCAGTATTTT. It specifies CASSVGPAGAGVDTQYF.

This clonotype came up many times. Written as DNA, the CDR3 is TGTGCCAGCAGCTTGTCGAATAATCAGCCCCAGCATTTT. Translated, it gives CASSLSNNQPQHF. The V gene is TRBV13, the J gene TRBJ1-5; D uncertain. This CDR3 has 13 amino acids. Germline V lookup: CDR1 PRHDT, CDR2 FYEKMQ (reference sequence). The germline V and J ends were trimmed by 3 bases and 4 bases, with 7 bases remaining between them.

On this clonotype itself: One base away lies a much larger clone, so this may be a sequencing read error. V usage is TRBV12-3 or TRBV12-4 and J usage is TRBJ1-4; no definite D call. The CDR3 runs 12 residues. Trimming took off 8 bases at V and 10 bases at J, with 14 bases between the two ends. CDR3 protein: CASQAPPGKLFF. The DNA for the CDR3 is TGTGCCAGCCAAGCCCCCCCGGGAAAACTGTTTTTT.

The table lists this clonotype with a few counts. CDR3 sequence: CAGGKREGLNDEQFF. The CDR3 DNA reads TGTGCCGGGGGGAAGCGGGAGGGACTTAATGATGAGCAGTTCTTC. The gene calls are TRBV28 and TRBJ2-1; TRBD2 matches 10 bases. The CDR3 is 15 amino acids. CDR1 is MDHEN, CDR2 SYDVKM, per germline. The V gene end was trimmed by 11 bases and the J gene end by 8 bases; junction bases not matched to a gene: 15.

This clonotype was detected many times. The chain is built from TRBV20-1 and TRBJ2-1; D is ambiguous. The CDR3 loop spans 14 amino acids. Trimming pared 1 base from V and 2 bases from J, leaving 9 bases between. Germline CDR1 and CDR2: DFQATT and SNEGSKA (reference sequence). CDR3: CSARARRTYNEQFF. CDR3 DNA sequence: TGCAGTGCTAGAGCCCGCAGAACCTACAATGAGCAGTTCTTC.

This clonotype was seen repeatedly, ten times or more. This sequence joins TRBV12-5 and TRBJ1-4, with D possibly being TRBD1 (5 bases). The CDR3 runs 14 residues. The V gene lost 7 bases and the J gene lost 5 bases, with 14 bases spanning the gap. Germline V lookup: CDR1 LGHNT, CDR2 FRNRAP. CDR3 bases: TGTGCTAGTGCCTTCTCTGGGGGGAATGAAAAACTGTTTTTT. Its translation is CASAFSGGNEKLFF.

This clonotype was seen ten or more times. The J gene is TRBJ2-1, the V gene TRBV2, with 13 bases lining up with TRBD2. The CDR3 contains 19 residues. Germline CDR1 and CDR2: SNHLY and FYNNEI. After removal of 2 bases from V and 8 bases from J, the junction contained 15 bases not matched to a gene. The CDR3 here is CASSERGRGTSGNRHEQFF. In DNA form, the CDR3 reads TGTGCCAGCAGTGAAAGAGGGCGAGGGACTAGCGGGAATAGGCATGAGCAGTTCTTC.

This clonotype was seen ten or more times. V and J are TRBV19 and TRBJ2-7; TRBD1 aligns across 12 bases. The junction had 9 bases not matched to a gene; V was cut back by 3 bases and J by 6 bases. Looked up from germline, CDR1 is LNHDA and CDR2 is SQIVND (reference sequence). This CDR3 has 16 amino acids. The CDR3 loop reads CASSILGQGARSEQYF. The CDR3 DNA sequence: TGTGCCAGTAGTATTCTGGGACAGGGGGCGCGAAGCGAGCAGTACTTC.

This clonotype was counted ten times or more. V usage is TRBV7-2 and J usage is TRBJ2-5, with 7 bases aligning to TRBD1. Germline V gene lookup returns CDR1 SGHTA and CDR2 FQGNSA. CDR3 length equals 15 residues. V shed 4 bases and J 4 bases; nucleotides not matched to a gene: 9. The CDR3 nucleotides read TGTGCCAGCAGCTCCAACAGGGGATTGGGAGAGACCCAGTACTTC. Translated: CASSSNRGLGETQYF.

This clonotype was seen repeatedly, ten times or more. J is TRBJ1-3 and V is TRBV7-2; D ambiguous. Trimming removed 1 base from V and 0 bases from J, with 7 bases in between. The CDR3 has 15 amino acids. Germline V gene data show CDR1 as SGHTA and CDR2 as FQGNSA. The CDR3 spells CASSLDSGSGNTIYF. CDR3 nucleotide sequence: TGTGCCAGCAGCTTAGACAGCGGCTCTGGAAACACCATATATTTT.

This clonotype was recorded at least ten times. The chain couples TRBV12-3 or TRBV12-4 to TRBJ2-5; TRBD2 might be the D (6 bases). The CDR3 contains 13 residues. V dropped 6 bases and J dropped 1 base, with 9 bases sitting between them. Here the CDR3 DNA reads TGTGCCAGCAGGGGAGGCGGCCAAGAGACCCAGTACTTC. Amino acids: CASRGGGQETQYF.

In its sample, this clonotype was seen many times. The CDR3, as DNA: TGTGCCAGCAGTGATCCAACAGGGGCCTACGAGCAGTACTTC. Its translation is CASSDPTGAYEQYF. The genes are TRBV25-1 and TRBJ2-7, with 7 bases fitting TRBD1. The CDR3 covers 14 residues. J was trimmed by 2 bases and V by 3 bases; bases with no gene match: 4. CDR1 is MGHDK, CDR2 SYGVNS, per germline.

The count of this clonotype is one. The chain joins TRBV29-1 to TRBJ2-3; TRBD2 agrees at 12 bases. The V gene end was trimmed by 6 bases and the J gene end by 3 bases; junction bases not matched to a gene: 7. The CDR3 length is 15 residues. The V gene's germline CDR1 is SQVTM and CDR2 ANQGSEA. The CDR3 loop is CSVNGLAGQTDTQYF. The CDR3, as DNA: TGCAGCGTAAACGGACTAGCGGGACAAACAGATACGCAGTATTTT.

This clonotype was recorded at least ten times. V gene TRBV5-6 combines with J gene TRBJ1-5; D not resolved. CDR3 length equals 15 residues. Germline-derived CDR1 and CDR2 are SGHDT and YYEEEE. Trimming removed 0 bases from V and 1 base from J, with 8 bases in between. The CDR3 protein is CASSLGGLSNQPQHF. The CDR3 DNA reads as TGTGCCAGCAGCTTGGGCGGGTTAAGCAATCAGCCCCAGCATTTT.

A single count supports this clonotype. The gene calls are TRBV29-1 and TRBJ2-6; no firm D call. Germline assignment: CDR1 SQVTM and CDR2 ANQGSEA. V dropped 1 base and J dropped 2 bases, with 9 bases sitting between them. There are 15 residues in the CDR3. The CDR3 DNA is TGCAGCGTTGAAGGGGAACAACCTGGGGCCAACGTCCTGACTTTC. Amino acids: CSVEGEQPGANVLTF.

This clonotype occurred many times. In DNA form, the CDR3 reads TGCGCCAGCAGCTTCGGGACAGGGGGATACAATGAGCAGTTCTTC. Protein sequence: CASSFGTGGYNEQFF. The gene calls are TRBV5-1 and TRBJ2-1; 11 bases match TRBD1. Germline-derived CDR1 and CDR2 are SGHRS and YFSETQ. The CDR3 spans 15 residues. The J segment lost 4 bases and the V segment lost 2 bases, leaving 2 bases of the junction unmatched.

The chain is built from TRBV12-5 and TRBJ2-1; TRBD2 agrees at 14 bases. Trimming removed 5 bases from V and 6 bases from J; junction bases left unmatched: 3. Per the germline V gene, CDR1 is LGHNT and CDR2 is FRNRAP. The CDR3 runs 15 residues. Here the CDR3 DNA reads TGTGCTAGTGGTCAAGGACTAGCGGGAGGCAATGAGCAGTTCTTC. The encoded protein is CASGQGLAGGNEQFF.